This T cell receptor (beta chain) appears in the sequencing data of a study of blood T cell repertoires in COVID-19. Study at large: Material from acute and convalescent COVID-19 was sourced from the United States, Italy and Spain.

Sequencing used immunoSEQ multiplex PCR; TCRdb keeps in-frame clones, though not all of them. The repertoire includes 200,000 to 250,000 clones, over 80% of them detected once, and 10% sits in the top ten. CDR1 and CDR2 (germline): SGHKS, YYEKEE (reference sequence). Trimming removed 4 bases from V and 2 bases from J, with 16 bases in between. The CDR3 extends over 15 amino acids. This TCR derives from a man aged 18 to 29 with acute COVID-19. Sequencing was done on a sample of PBMCs or T cells enriched from blood (not recorded which). The chain carries TRBV5-5 and TRBJ2-7; perhaps TRBD2 as D (6 bases). The CDR3 DNA follows: TGTGCCAGCAGCCAACGCGGGACGGACACCTACGAGCAGTACTTC. This gives the protein CASSQRGTDTYEQYF.